In its sample, the clone carrying this T cell receptor (beta chain) was seen many times. Its antigen remains unknown. The sample originates from a study of human T cells and chemical hapten exposure. Overall study context: Donors were sensitized with 2% DPC on the upper inner arm. Study-level findings and limits: Expanded TCR counts at PT1 went up together with patch test score, a positive correlation.

V shed 8 bases and J shed 3 bases, with 11 bases lying between them. The CDR3 extends over 13 amino acids. Per the germline V gene, CDR1 is MNHEY and CDR2 is SVGAGI. Regarding time point: patch test 2, 6 weeks after DPC sensitization. Sample treatment: therapeutic diphenylcyclopropenone sensitization with weekly scalp DPC. Every patch test was put on after a blood sample was taken. Original processing methods: Counts of TCRs in each sample centred on a median of around 100,000 and extended from around 25,000 to 690,000. TCRdb re-analysed the RACE reads in MiXCR, keeping a single row per CDR3 protein. The V and J calls here are based on TCRdb, not the publication. The sample consists of approximately 84,000 distinct CDR3 sequences, 10% of them appearing once.

The V call is TRBV6-5, the J call TRBJ1-5; perhaps TRBD1 as D (6 bases). The source was whole blood, collected in connection with sensitization to the hapten diphenylcyclopropenone (DPC). The source is a woman in her twenties or thirties with alopecia areata. Some clones in this sample may be carry-over from other donors' samples. This CDR3 is CASQTGNNQPQHF. The CDR3, as DNA: TGTGCCAGCCAAACAGGGAACAATCAGCCCCAGCATTTT.